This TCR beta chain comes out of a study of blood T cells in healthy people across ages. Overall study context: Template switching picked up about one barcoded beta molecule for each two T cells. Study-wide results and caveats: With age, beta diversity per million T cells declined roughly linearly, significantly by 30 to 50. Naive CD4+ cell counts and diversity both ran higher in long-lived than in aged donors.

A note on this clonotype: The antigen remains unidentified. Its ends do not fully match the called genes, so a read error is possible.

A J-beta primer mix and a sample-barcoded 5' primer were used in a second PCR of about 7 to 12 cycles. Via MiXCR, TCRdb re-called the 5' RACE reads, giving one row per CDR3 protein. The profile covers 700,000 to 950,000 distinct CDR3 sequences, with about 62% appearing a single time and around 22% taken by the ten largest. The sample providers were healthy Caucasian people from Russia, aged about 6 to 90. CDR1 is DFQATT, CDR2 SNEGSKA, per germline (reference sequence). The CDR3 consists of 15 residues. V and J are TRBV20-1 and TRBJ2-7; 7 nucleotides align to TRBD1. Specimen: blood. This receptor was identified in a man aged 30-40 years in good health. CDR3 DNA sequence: TGCAATGCTAGAGAATCGGACAGGTTCTCCTACGAGCAGTACTTC. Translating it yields CNARESDRFSYEQYF.